A single sample gave rise to the 32 T cell receptor beta chains below, sequenced in a study of T cell repertoires in cytomegalovirus infection. These TCRs' antigens remain unknown. TCRdb called the reads again in MiXCR, with one record for every CDR3 protein. Counted here are about a million distinct CDR3 sequences, roughly 30% occurring once; the ten biggest clones make up 10% to 15%. The starting material was cultured CD8+ T cells from PBMCs, obtained from culture after CMV antigen stimulation. The receptors were gathered from a human donor in good health (CMV status not recorded). Some clones in this sample may be carry-over from other donors' samples.

Only a few counts were recorded for this clonotype. The chain has TRBV12-3 or TRBV12-4 and TRBJ2-2; 7 positions match TRBD1. With 4 bases clipped from V and 3 bases from J, the junction kept 2 bases outside the gene matches. The CDR3 runs to 14 residues. CDR3 sequence: CASSSTGYTGELFF. The CDR3 DNA is TGTGCCAGCAGTTCGACAGGGTACACCGGGGAGCTGTTTTTT.

This chain uses TRBV7-3 with TRBJ1-2; possible D gene TRBD1, 5 bases. The V end was cut by 5 bases, the J end by 6 bases, with 16 bases between. The CDR3 covers 14 residues. Germline V gene data show CDR1 as SGHTA and CDR2 as FQGTGA. The CDR3 bases are TGTGCCAGCAGCACCCCCGACAGAGAAGATGGCTACACCTTC. Amino acids: CASSTPDREDGYTF. Drawing the rest from reference TRBV7-3 and TRBJ1-2, the complete variable domain is GAGVSQTPSNKVTEKGKYVELRCDPISGHTALYWYRQSLGQGPEFLIYFQGTGAADDSGLPNDRFFAVRPEGSVSTLKIQRTERGDSAVYLCASSTPDREDGYTFGSGTRLTVV.

This clonotype has more than one count but fewer than ten. This chain links TRBV7-9 with TRBJ1-1; 7 nucleotides line up with TRBD1. Germline trimming cut 6 bases from V and 0 bases from J; bases unmatched to any gene: 4. The germline CDR1 and CDR2 sequences are SEHNR and FQNEAQ (reference sequence). The CDR3 has 14 residues. CDR3 coding DNA: TGTGCCAGCAGGCACAGGGGTATGAACACTGAAGCTTTCTTT. Its protein product is CASRHRGMNTEAFF.

This clonotype has a count of ten or more. This chain connects TRBV12-3 or TRBV12-4 to TRBJ1-2; possibly TRBD1 for D (5 bases). The CDR3 length is 14 residues. V dropped 3 bases and J dropped 4 bases, with 12 bases sitting between them. The CDR3 nucleotides are TGTGCCAGCAGTTTCCACAGGAGGAGCTATGGCTACACCTTC. Translated: CASSFHRRSYGYTF.

The chain uses TRBV5-1 and TRBJ1-5; D might be TRBD1 (5 bases). Germline lookup yields CDR1 SGHRS and CDR2 YFSETQ. V was cut by 3 bases and J by 3 bases, with 13 bases left in between. The CDR3 is made up of 15 amino acids. The CDR3 loop reads CASSSGVADNQPQHF. The CDR3 nucleotides are TGCGCCAGCAGCTCGGGGGTGGCGGACAATCAGCCCCAGCATTTT.

A few counts support this clonotype. The rearrangement links TRBV27 to TRBJ2-7, with 8 bases matching TRBD1. This CDR3 has 15 amino acids. Unmatched junction bases numbered 8, after V lost 5 bases and J lost 2 bases. CDR1 MNHEY and CDR2 SMNVEV come from the germline V gene (reference sequence). The CDR3 spells CASSPTGQATYEQYV. CDR3 nucleotides: TGTGCCAGCAGTCCCACGGGACAGGCGACCTACGAGCAGTACGTC.

This clonotype turned up a few times. The chain is built from TRBV15 and TRBJ1-1, with TRBD1 as a possible D gene (6 bases). In germline, CDR1 is LNHNV, CDR2 YYDKDF (reference sequence). Between the trimmed V and J ends, which lost 0 bases and 5 bases, there was a span of 19 bases. CDR3 length: 17 residues. The CDR3 is CATSREGEGGAETEAFF. In nucleotides, the CDR3 is TGTGCCACCAGCAGAGAAGGAGAGGGGGGGGCGGAAACTGAAGCTTTCTTT.

The chain joins TRBV28 to TRBJ2-1; D is undetermined. In germline, CDR1 is MDHEN, CDR2 SYDVKM. The V end lost 5 bases, the J end lost 0 bases, and 14 bases lay between the germline ends. This CDR3 comprises 16 residues. CDR3 DNA: TGTGCCAGCAGTCTGTCAGCGTTGGGCTCCTACAATGAGCAGTTCTTC. It specifies CASSLSALGSYNEQFF.

This clonotype was picked up a small number of times. J is TRBJ2-1 and V is TRBV6-2 or TRBV6-3; 8 bases map to TRBD1. V lost 3 bases and J lost 7; bases outside the gene matches: 5. CDR1 MNHEY and CDR2 SVGEGT come from the germline V gene. The CDR3 runs to 14 residues. Here the CDR3 DNA reads TGTGCCAGCAGTTATGTGACAGGGGAGAATGAGCAGTTCTTC. Residues: CASSYVTGENEQFF.

As concerns this clonotype: Mismatch with germline at one junction end may stem from a read error. This rearrangement joins TRBV4-1 to TRBJ2-1; 11 positions agree with TRBD2. The V gene's germline CDR1 is MGHRA and CDR2 YSYEKL. This CDR3 has 15 residues. CDR3 coding DNA: TGCGCCAGCAACCAATATAGCGGGGGGGCCCGTGAGCAGTTCTTC. Protein product: CASNQYSGGAREQFF.

The chain is built from TRBV6-1 and TRBJ2-5; D possibly corresponds to TRBD2 (7 bases). The V and J ends lost 5 bases and 2 bases respectively, with 24 bases between them. This CDR3 contains 18 residues. Germline V lookup: CDR1 MNHNS, CDR2 SASEGT. As DNA, the CDR3 is TGTGCCAGCAGTTCTACTCCTTCGGGGGGCCAAAGACAAGAGACCCAGTACTTC. Translated, it gives CASSSTPSGGQRQETQYF.

This clonotype has only a few counts. This chain connects TRBV14 to TRBJ1-6; D not resolved. This CDR3 spans 14 amino acids. CDR1 and CDR2 from the germline V gene are SGHDN and FVKESK. V lost 3 bases, J lost 10 bases, and 13 bases lay in between. This CDR3 reads CASSHEGRGSPLHF. DNA of the CDR3: TGTGCCAGCAGCCATGAAGGGAGAGGCTCACCCCTCCACTTT.

The rearrangement links TRBV12-3 or TRBV12-4 to TRBJ2-5; 7 positions match TRBD1. The CDR3 runs 13 residues. Germline trimming cut 6 bases from V and 5 bases from J; bases unmatched to any gene: 6. This chain's CDR3 is CASRQDRAETQYF. In nucleotides, the CDR3 is TGTGCCAGCAGACAAGACAGGGCTGAGACCCAGTACTTC.

This clonotype was detected only a few times. The chain combines TRBV14 with TRBJ1-1; D is ambiguous. The CDR3 sequence is 13 residues long. CDR1 is SGHDN and CDR2 is FVKESK in the germline V gene. V was trimmed by 0 bases and J by 11 bases, leaving 13 bases between them. The DNA of the CDR3 is TGTGCCAGCAGCCAAGAAATAGGGCAGTTGGCTTTCTTT. Translating it yields CASSQEIGQLAFF. The full variable domain, in which reference TRBV14 and TRBJ1-1 provide the parts outside the CDR3, is EAGVTQFPSHSVIEKGQTVTLRCDPISGHDNLYWYRRVMGKEIKFLLHFVKESKQDESGMPNNRFLAERTGGTYSTLKVQPAELEDSGVYFCASSQEIGQLAFFGQGTRLTVV.

The sample holds many counts of this clonotype. V is TRBV5-6 and J is TRBJ2-1, with 9 positions matching TRBD1. J lost 7 bases, V lost 4 bases, and 6 bases had no gene match. The CDR3 extends over 14 amino acids. The germline gives CDR1 SGHDT, CDR2 YYEEEE. In DNA, the CDR3 is TGTGCCAGCAGCGCCGGGACAGGGTGGAATGAGCAGTTCTTC. Translated, it gives CASSAGTGWNEQFF.

The chain is built from TRBV6-6 and TRBJ2-3, with D tentatively TRBD1 or TRBD2 (6 bases each). The germline gives CDR1 MNHNY, CDR2 SVGAGI (reference sequence). This CDR3 is 16 amino acids long. V gave up 7 bases and J gave up 2 bases, with 19 bases separating them. CDR3 sequence reads: CASTNGGSPPTDTQYF. In DNA, the CDR3 is TGTGCCAGCACCAACGGGGGCTCGCCCCCCACAGATACGCAGTATTTT.

The V call is TRBV7-2, the J call TRBJ1-2, with 8 bases lining up with TRBD1. The CDR3 consists of 15 residues. The V and J ends lost 4 bases and 0 bases, in that order; junction bases with no gene match: 4. Germline CDR1 and CDR2: SGHTA and FQGNSA. CDR3 in amino acids: CASSSPGQANYGYTF. CDR3 bases: TGTGCCAGCAGCTCGCCGGGACAGGCTAACTATGGCTACACCTTC.

Written as DNA, the CDR3 is TGTGCCAGCAGCTTGGGGGGGCCAGAAACGTTCTTC. Its protein product is CASSLGGPETFF. The V call is TRBV5-4, the J call TRBJ2-1; the D gene is possibly TRBD1 (6 bases). The germline gives CDR1 SGHNT, CDR2 YYREEE (reference sequence). This CDR3 has 12 amino acids. Trimming left V 0 bases short and J 15 bases short, with 13 bases between.

The V gene is TRBV6-1, the J gene TRBJ2-1; 8 nucleotides align to TRBD2. V was clipped by 2 bases and J by 9 bases; unmatched bases: 9. This CDR3 has 15 amino acids. The V gene's germline CDR1 is MNHNS and CDR2 SASEGT. As DNA, the CDR3 is TGTGCCAGCAGTGAATGGGGTACGGGGGGGGGTGAGCAGTTCTTC. Protein sequence: CASSEWGTGGGEQFF.

The sample holds many counts of this clonotype. The V and J genes are TRBV7-8 and TRBJ2-7; 8 nucleotides line up with TRBD2. Germline assignment: CDR1 SGHVS and CDR2 FQNEAQ. Unmatched junction bases numbered 9, after V lost 8 bases and J lost 0 bases. This CDR3 is built from 15 residues. The CDR3 reads CASYPGGVLSYEQYV. The CDR3 DNA sequence: TGTGCCAGCTACCCCGGGGGGGTCCTCTCCTACGAGCAGTACGTC.

The sample holds a few counts of this clonotype. V usage is TRBV10-3 and J usage is TRBJ2-1, with 8 bases lining up with TRBD2. Germline V gene sequence: CDR1 ENHRY, CDR2 SYGVKD. Trimming removed 6 bases from V and 6 bases from J; junction bases left unmatched: 7. The CDR3 length is 14 residues. Here the CDR3 DNA reads TGTGCCATCAGGGCGGGACTAGTAACCAATGAGCAGTTCTTC. Encoded protein: CAIRAGLVTNEQFF.

In regard to this clonotype: This may come from a read error, since a much larger clone is one base off. J is TRBJ1-2 and V is TRBV7-4; no definite D call. The CDR3 runs 14 residues. Germline V gene sequence: CDR1 SGHVT, CDR2 SQSDAQ. In nucleotides, the CDR3 is TGTGCCAGCAGCTTTGACACCAGAACCTATGGCTACAACTTC. It codes for CASSFDTRTYGYNF. Using reference TRBV7-4 and TRBJ1-2 for the parts outside the CDR3, the full variable domain is GAGVSQSPRYKVAKRGRDVALRCDSISGHVTLYWYRQTLGQGSEVLTYSQSDAQRDKSGRPSGRFSAERPERSVSTLKIQRTEQGDSAVYLCASSFDTRTYGYNFGSGTRLTVV.

The CDR3 protein is CAITTGMNTEAFF. In DNA, the CDR3 is TGTGCCATTACGACAGGAATGAACACTGAAGCTTTCTTT. The J gene is TRBJ1-1, the V gene TRBV6-2 or TRBV6-3; TRBD1 might be the D (6 bases). The CDR3 spans 13 residues. Trimming removed 10 bases at V and 0 bases at J, with 12 bases between. CDR1 and CDR2 (germline): MNHEY, SVGEGT.

The chain links TRBV4-3 to TRBJ2-2; TRBD1 might be the D (5 bases). The CDR3 spans 15 residues. The V and J ends lost 0 bases and 7 bases respectively, with 12 bases between them. From germline, CDR1 is LGHNA and CDR2 YSLEER. In nucleotides, the CDR3 is TGCGCCAGCAGCCAAGATTGGGGCGCCCGCGGGGAGCTGTTTTTT. Translation gives CASSQDWGARGELFF.

The rearrangement links TRBV12-3 or TRBV12-4 to TRBJ2-2; 10 bases fit TRBD1. J gave up 5 bases and V 6 bases, and 9 bases lay outside the gene matches. This CDR3 contains 16 residues. The chain's CDR3 is CASSPTGTGVTGELFF. As DNA, the CDR3 is TGTGCCAGCAGCCCCACCGGGACAGGGGTGACCGGGGAGCTGTTTTTT.

This clonotype was detected a few times. The V gene is TRBV7-3, the J gene TRBJ2-3; D not resolved. The CDR3 is 16 residues long. Trimming stripped 1 base from V and 3 bases from J, with 14 bases between. Germline-derived CDR1 and CDR2 are SGHTA and FQGTGA. The DNA of the CDR3 is TGTGCCAGCAGCTTAAGTCCAGGAGAAGTTACAGATACGCAGTATTTT. This translates into CASSLSPGEVTDTQYF.

The chain carries TRBV6-6 and TRBJ2-7, with 8 bases matching TRBD1. The CDR3 spans 14 residues. Germline V CDR1 and CDR2: MNHNY, SVGAGI (reference sequence). The CDR3 DNA is TGTGTCAGCAGGCAGGGGGCCAGAACCTACGAGCAGTACGTC. Translation gives CVSRQGARTYEQYV.

The chain joins TRBV6-6 to TRBJ2-7, with D perhaps TRBD1 (5 bases). Germline CDR1 MNHNY, CDR2 SVGAGI (reference sequence). V was trimmed by 7 bases and J by 4 bases, leaving 14 bases between them. This CDR3 is built from 13 residues. As DNA, the CDR3 is TGTGCCAGCAATGCAGGGATGTGGTACGAGCAGTACGTC. Amino acid sequence: CASNAGMWYEQYV.

The rearrangement links TRBV5-5 to TRBJ2-7, with 7 bases matching TRBD1. This CDR3 has 15 residues. Germline V lookup: CDR1 SGHKS, CDR2 YYEKEE (reference sequence). The V segment lost 4 bases and the J segment 5 bases; nucleotides outside the gene matches: 12. The CDR3 sequence: CASSTAGGPPHEQYF. The DNA of the CDR3 is TGTGCCAGCAGCACCGCAGGGGGTCCCCCCCACGAGCAGTACTTC.

This CDR3 is CASSFLVNYGYTF. CDR3 nucleotide sequence: TGTGCCAGCAGTTTCCTAGTTAACTATGGCTACACCTTC. J is TRBJ1-2 and V is TRBV12-3 or TRBV12-4; D is ambiguous. Trimming stripped 3 bases from V and 1 base from J, with 6 bases between. This CDR3 has 13 amino acids.

The V gene is TRBV5-1, the J gene TRBJ2-5, with D perhaps matching TRBD2 (5 bases). V lost 4 bases and J 1 base, leaving 20 bases between the germline ends. This CDR3 spans 17 amino acids. CDR1 and CDR2 (germline): SGHRS, YFSETQ. CDR3 DNA sequence: TGCGCCAGCAGCCCCCATATCCTTCGGCGGGTCCAAGAGACCCAGTACTTC. Its protein is CASSPHILRRVQETQYF.

The chain is built from TRBV6-1 and TRBJ2-7; D uncertain. Looked up from germline, CDR1 is MNHNS and CDR2 is SASEGT. CDR3 size: 14 residues. V gave up 1 base and J gave up 2 bases, with 9 bases separating them. CDR3 nucleotide sequence: TGTGCCAGCAGTGAAGGTTTAACAGCCTACGAGCAGTACTTC. It specifies CASSEGLTAYEQYF.